Below are 9 T cell receptor beta chains sequenced from a single sample in a study of radiotherapy plus CTLA-4 blockade in lung cancer. Repertoires were generated with immunoSEQ multiplex PCR, while TCRdb's copy carries only in-frame clones and drops some. This table holds around 80,000 clones, 60% to 85% found once. The material sequenced was peripheral blood, taken from a patient treated with radiotherapy plus ipilimumab. The source of these receptors is a human donor with non-small cell lung cancer whose response to radiotherapy plus ipilimumab could not be evaluated. Some clones in this sample may be carry-over from other donors' samples.

The chain uses TRBV28 and TRBJ2-7, with a weak D call TRBD2 (6 bases). The CDR3 contains 13 residues. The germline CDR1 and CDR2 sequences are MDHEN and SYDVKM. The V gene lost 4 bases and the J gene lost 6 bases, with 13 bases spanning the gap. The CDR3 nucleotides read TGTGCCAGCAGTTCTATGCGGGGCTCCGAGCAGTACTTC. This gives the protein CASSSMRGSEQYF. Drawing the rest from reference TRBV28 and TRBJ2-7, the complete variable domain is DVKVTQSSRYLVKRTGEKVFLECVQDMDHENMFWYRQDPGLGLRLIYFSYDVKMKEKGDIPEGYSVSREKKERFSLILESASTNQTSMYLCASSSMRGSEQYFGPGTRLTVT.

This sequence joins TRBV7-6 and TRBJ2-2; TRBD1 is a possible D gene (6 bases). The CDR3 is 15 amino acids. Trimming shortened V by 4 bases and J by 1 base, and 10 bases separated the two germline ends. Germline V lookup: CDR1 SGHVS, CDR2 FNYEAQ. CDR3 amino acids: CASSSRTVNTGELFF. CDR3 nucleotide sequence: TGTGCCAGCAGCTCGCGGACAGTGAACACCGGGGAGCTGTTTTTT.

The chain couples TRBV7-2 to TRBJ2-7, with D unresolved. V shed 1 base and J shed 3 bases, with 13 bases lying between them. In germline, CDR1 is SGHTA, CDR2 FQGNSA. This CDR3 spans 15 amino acids. The CDR3 nucleotides read TGTGCCAGCAGCTTAGAAACACACCCTAGCTACGAGCAGTACTTC. Protein sequence: CASSLETHPSYEQYF.

The chain carries TRBV5-5 and TRBJ1-4; TRBD1 aligns across 9 bases. With 0 bases clipped from V and 6 bases from J, the junction kept 6 bases outside the gene matches. Germline CDR1 SGHKS, CDR2 YYEKEE (reference sequence). The CDR3 covers 16 residues. The CDR3 DNA reads TGTGCCAGCAGCTTGGCCCCCGGGACAGGGTATGAAAAACTGTTTTTT. It codes for CASSLAPGTGYEKLFF.

V usage is TRBV19 and J usage is TRBJ2-1; 8 positions agree with TRBD1. CDR1 and CDR2 (germline): LNHDA, SQIVND (reference sequence). CDR3 length: 16 residues. The trim removed 6 bases at V and 3 bases at J, leaving 10 bases unmatched. The CDR3 DNA reads TGTGCCAGTAGATCGTCCGGGACAGGCTACTACAATGAGCAGTTCTTC. Its protein is CASRSSGTGYYNEQFF.

V and J are TRBV28 and TRBJ1-2; D is perhaps TRBD1 (5 bases). Per the germline V gene, CDR1 is MDHEN and CDR2 is SYDVKM. The CDR3 spans 14 residues. V was trimmed by 1 base and J by 6 bases, leaving 12 bases between them. In DNA form, the CDR3 reads TGTGCCAGCAGTTTATTTTCAGGGTTGGATGGCTACACCTTC. Protein product: CASSLFSGLDGYTF.

The CDR3 coding sequence is TGTGCCAGCAGCAACCGTCTCAGGGGGCTAGGGGGCACAGATACGCAGTATTTT. Its protein product is CASSNRLRGLGGTDTQYF. The chain combines TRBV7-2 with TRBJ2-3, with TRBD1 matching over 8 bases. CDR3 size: 18 residues. Trimming at V came to 5 bases and at J to 1 base, leaving 14 bases not matched to a gene. Germline assignment: CDR1 SGHTA and CDR2 FQGNSA.

This sequence joins TRBV28 and TRBJ2-3; D possibly corresponds to TRBD2 (6 bases). The germline CDR1 and CDR2 sequences are MDHEN and SYDVKM. This CDR3 is 18 amino acids long. The V end lost 5 bases, the J end lost 0 bases, and 21 bases lay between the germline ends. CDR3 region: CASSHGGIWGLSTDTQYF. The CDR3 region has the DNA TGTGCCAGCAGTCATGGGGGGATATGGGGACTTAGCACAGATACGCAGTATTTT.

The rearrangement links TRBV4-1 to TRBJ2-3; TRBD2 might be the D (5 bases). In germline, CDR1 is MGHRA, CDR2 YSYEKL. The V end lost 4 bases, the J end lost 2 bases, and 16 bases lay between the germline ends. The CDR3 contains 16 residues. CDR3 nucleotide sequence: TGCGCCAGCAGCCCATCAAGCGGACTGTACACAGATACGCAGTATTTT. Encoded protein: CASSPSSGLYTDTQYF.